This entry is about one T cell receptor (beta chain). The record originates from a study of blood T cell repertoires in COVID-19. Study context: Samples taken during acute and convalescent COVID-19 were collected in the United States, Italy and Spain. Sources were T cells, B-cell-depleted T cells, or PBMCs; the material itself was cDNA or gDNA.

In germline, CDR1 is MNHEY, CDR2 SVGEGT. The CDR3 totals 19 residues. The germline V and J ends were trimmed by 5 bases and 2 bases, with 24 bases remaining between them. In the original processing: Using reference gene primer amplification, nucleated cell counts were estimated. Some clones are missing from TCRdb's copy, which holds only in-frame ones; the method was immunoSEQ multiplex PCR. V, J and clone size are taken as reported in that table, and D and trimming were inferred from the DNA itself. Among roughly 190,000 clones listed, about 78% were seen once. This clonotype was sampled from a woman aged 45-65 years with active or convalescent COVID-19. The material sequenced was peripheral blood. The V call is TRBV6-2 or TRBV6-3, the J call TRBJ1-4; D is undetermined. The CDR3 DNA is TGTGCCAGCAGTGGTCTCCGGGGATGGGTCCTCGGGACTAATGAAAAACTGTTTTTT. Protein product: CASSGLRGWVLGTNEKLFF.